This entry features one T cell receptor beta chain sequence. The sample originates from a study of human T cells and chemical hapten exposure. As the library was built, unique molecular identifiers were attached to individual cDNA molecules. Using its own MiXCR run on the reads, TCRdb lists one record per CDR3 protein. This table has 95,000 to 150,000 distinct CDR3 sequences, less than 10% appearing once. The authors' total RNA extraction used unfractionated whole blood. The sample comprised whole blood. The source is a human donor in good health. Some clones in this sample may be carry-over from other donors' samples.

The CDR3 nucleotides read TGCGCCAGCAGCCAAGAAACCTATGGTGAGGCAGAGACCCAGTACTTC. This codes for CASSQETYGEAETQYF. This sequence joins TRBV4-1 and TRBJ2-5; D remains unclear. Germline V gene data show CDR1 as MGHRA and CDR2 as YSYEKL. Trimming shortened V by 0 bases and J by 4 bases, and 15 bases separated the two germline ends. The CDR3 covers 16 residues.